The entry below gives a single T cell receptor (beta chain) sequence along with its context. Its target is not known. Repertoires were generated with immunoSEQ multiplex PCR, while TCRdb's copy carries only in-frame clones and drops some. The sample holds about 32,000 clones, roughly 90% seen once. The source of the sample is a study of OX40 agonist ivuxolimab in advanced cancers. Study background: The patients received ivuxolimab by intravenous route every 2 weeks at 0.01 to 10 mg/kg.

Study-level results: At doses 0.1 to 3.0 mg/kg, CD4+ and CD8+ clones expanded.

Germline CDR1 and CDR2: SGHDT and YYEEEE. The ends were cut back, 2 bases at V and 6 bases at J, with 5 bases in the middle. CDR3 size: 11 residues. The receptor comes from an adult with an advanced solid tumor such as melanoma, head and neck, liver or kidney cancer. The specimen comprised CD4+ or CD8+ T cells sorted from blood, sampled in a trial of the OX40 agonist ivuxolimab. The chain uses TRBV5-6 and TRBJ1-1; D gene uncertain. CDR3 protein: CASSFLSEAFF. Here the CDR3 DNA reads TGTGCCAGCAGCTTTCTCTCTGAAGCTTTCTTT.